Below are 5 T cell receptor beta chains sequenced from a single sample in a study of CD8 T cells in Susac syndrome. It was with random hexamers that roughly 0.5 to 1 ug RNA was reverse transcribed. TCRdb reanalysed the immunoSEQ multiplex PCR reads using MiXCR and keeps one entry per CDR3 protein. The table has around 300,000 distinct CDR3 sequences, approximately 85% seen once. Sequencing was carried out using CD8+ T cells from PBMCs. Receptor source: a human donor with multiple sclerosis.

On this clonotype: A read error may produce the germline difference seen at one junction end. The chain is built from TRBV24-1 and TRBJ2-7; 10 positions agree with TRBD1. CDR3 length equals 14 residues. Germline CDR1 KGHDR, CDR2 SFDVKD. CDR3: CATSGTGAMGEQYF. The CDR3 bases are TGTGCCACGAGTGGGACAGGGGCGATGGGCGAGCAGTACTTC.

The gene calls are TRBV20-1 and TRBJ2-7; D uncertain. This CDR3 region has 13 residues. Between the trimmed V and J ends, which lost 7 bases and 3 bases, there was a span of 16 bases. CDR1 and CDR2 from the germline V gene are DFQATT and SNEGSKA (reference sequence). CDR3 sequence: CSVDPPTFYEQYF. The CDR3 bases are TGCAGTGTAGACCCGCCGACCTTCTACGAGCAGTACTTC.

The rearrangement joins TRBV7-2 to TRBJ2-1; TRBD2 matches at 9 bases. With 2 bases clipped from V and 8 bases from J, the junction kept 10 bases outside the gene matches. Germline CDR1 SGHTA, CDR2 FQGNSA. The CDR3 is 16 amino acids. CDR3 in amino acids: CASSLREAGGIDEQFF. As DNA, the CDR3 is TGTGCCAGCAGCTTACGGGAAGCGGGAGGTATAGATGAGCAGTTCTTC.

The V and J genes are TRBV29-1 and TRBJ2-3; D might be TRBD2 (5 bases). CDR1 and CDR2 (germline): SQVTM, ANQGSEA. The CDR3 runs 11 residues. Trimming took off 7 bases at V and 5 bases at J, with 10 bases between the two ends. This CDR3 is CSAAGLDTQYF. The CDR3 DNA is TGCAGCGCGGCGGGTTTAGATACGCAGTATTTT.

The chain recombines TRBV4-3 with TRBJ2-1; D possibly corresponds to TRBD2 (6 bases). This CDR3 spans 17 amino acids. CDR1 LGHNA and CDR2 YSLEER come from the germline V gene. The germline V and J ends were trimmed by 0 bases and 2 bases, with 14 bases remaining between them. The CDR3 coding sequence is TGCGCCAGCAGCCAAGATCGGTGGGCGGGGACCTACAATGAGCAGTTCTTC. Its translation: CASSQDRWAGTYNEQFF.